A selection of T cell receptor beta chains follows, all from one sample in a study of CD4 T cells in relation to SARS-CoV-2 and coronaviruses. Using immunoSEQ multiplex PCR, the repertoire was profiled, and TCRdb retains in-frame clones only, with some absent. This table has about 54,000 clones, about 90% appearing once. Sequencing was carried out using naive CD4+ T cells from PBMCs. These TCRs come from an adult with COVID-19. CDR3s include the opening cysteine and the closing phenylalanine or tryptophan. Fields, in order: D gene, J gene, V gene, CDR3 protein. The D gene is left open where the match is weak.

D: -; J: TRBJ2-2; V: TRBV9; CDR3: CASSVGGELFF
D: TRBD1; J: TRBJ1-5; V: TRBV27; CDR3: CASSRRGTQPQHF
D: -; J: TRBJ2-3; V: TRBV11-2; CDR3: CASGRLVSTDTQYF
D: TRBD2; J: TRBJ2-5; V: TRBV24-1; CDR3: CATSSSGISSQYF
D: -; J: TRBJ2-3; V: TRBV28; CDR3: CASTISSRADTQYF
D: -; J: TRBJ2-1; V: TRBV7-9; CDR3: CASSLLGGPYNEQFF
D: -; J: TRBJ2-7; V: TRBV21-1; CDR3: CASSNGGRASYEQYF
D: -; J: TRBJ2-2; V: TRBV7-3; CDR3: CASSLLRPGGELFF
D: TRBD1; J: TRBJ2-5; V: TRBV11-2; CDR3: CASSLRQGALYQYF
D: -; J: TRBJ2-7; V: TRBV30; CDR3: CAWSKGAGYEQYF
D: -; J: TRBJ2-5; V: TRBV2; CDR3: CASRGRTLITETQYF
D: TRBD1; J: TRBJ2-7; V: TRBV7-7; CDR3: CASRLDRGNSYEQYF
D: -; J: TRBJ2-1; V: TRBV6-6; CDR3: CASSYPQSGSSDEQFF
D: -; J: TRBJ2-3; V: TRBV2; CDR3: CASRELQGRDTQYF
D: -; J: TRBJ1-5; V: TRBV2; CDR3: CASSDGNSNQPQHF
D: TRBD2; J: TRBJ2-1; V: TRBV18; CDR3: CASSWRLAGGPSSYNEQFF
D: -; J: TRBJ1-6; V: TRBV6-5; CDR3: CASSDRLGNSPLHF
D: -; J: TRBJ1-2; V: TRBV6-1; CDR3: CASSEVGRRGQDGYTF
D: -; J: TRBJ2-7; V: TRBV6-1; CDR3: CASSEGGRGDEQYF
D: TRBD1; J: TRBJ1-4; V: TRBV5-4; CDR3: CASSVAGTGAEKLFF
D: -; J: TRBJ2-4; V: TRBV28; CDR3: CASTTRTAIGKNIQYF
D: -; J: TRBJ2-6; V: TRBV7-2; CDR3: CASSLSSGANVLTF
D: -; J: TRBJ2-7; V: TRBV7-7; CDR3: CASSPRFFSGATYEQYF
D: -; J: TRBJ1-4; V: TRBV6-5; CDR3: CASNIYGAGEKLFF
D: TRBD1; J: TRBJ2-2; V: TRBV6-2/TRBV6-3; CDR3: CASGHRGTAGELFF
D: TRBD2; J: TRBJ2-7; V: TRBV6-2/TRBV6-3; CDR3: CASSRGRGYEQYF
D: -; J: TRBJ1-4; V: TRBV4-2; CDR3: CASSQGATNEKLFF